This entry describes one T cell receptor (beta chain). The sample holds a few counts of this clone. Its antigen is still unknown. The junction departs from germline at one end; a sequencing error may be responsible. The cohort was made up of roughly 670 healthy bone marrow donors. Cohort members were all nominally healthy when sampled, although unrecorded immune exposures were likely present. The donor was CMV seropositive and was included in the group of 289 seropositive cohort members. Each donor provided a peripheral blood sample, and peripheral blood mononuclear cells were used for TCR beta sequencing. Genomic DNA extraction from the blood cell samples was performed with the Qiagen DNeasy Blood Extraction Kit. For CDR1 and CDR2, the germline V gene (reference sequence) lists SSHAT and FNYEAQ. Taken from cysteine to phenylalanine, the CDR3 has 18 residues. CDR3 DNA only is kept here, 54 bases in frame from base 1.

The entry originates in a study of cytomegalovirus exposure and HLA in healthy donors (dated by TCRdb to about 2017). Background on the whole study: According to an earlier analysis of 587 of the donors, about 180 million T cells yielded roughly 110 million unique TCR beta sequences and around 300 Gb of sequence data. Roughly 300 gigabases of sequencing data and 80 million or so unique TCR sequences were included in an early release covering about 600 HLA-typed donors. Among the roughly 400 genotyped donors, under 90% belonged to the genetic ancestry cluster associated with self-reported Caucasian donors. The study aimed to test whether signatures of past pathogen exposure could be identified by cataloging public T cell receptors. The T cell repertoires of some 670 subjects were profiled by immunosequencing and related to cytomegalovirus serostatus. A separate validation cohort of about 110 different subjects was used in addition to the 666-subject first cohort. To predict cytomegalovirus infection status, the study brought together high-throughput TCR immunosequencing, statistical association of individual TCRs with disease status, and machine learning. A later analysis re-examined previously published TCR beta repertoires from about 700 donors and added high-resolution HLA genotyping to investigate patterns of TCR occurrence. Rather than drawing on any new phenotypic data, the later analysis identified candidate immune exposures from TCR beta sequences and the way those sequences occurred across donors. An earlier analysis of 450 to 750 of the donors used high-throughput TCR beta sequencing to judge whether each TCR beta V gene segment behaved as functional or pseudogenic. Donor age, sex, ethnicity and CMV serostatus were compiled alongside the repertoire data. A later genetic analysis used genome-wide SNP genotypes for about 55% of the 666 donors, treating that subset as a discovery cohort. Every repertoire in the discovery cohort had been generated on one and the same sequencing platform. HLA typing covered class I and class II loci at four-digit resolution. Typing coverage varied by locus: roughly 620-640 donors for A, B, C, DRB1 and DQB1; approximately 500 for DQA1; over 600 for DPA1; some 470 for DPB1. Because of strong linkage in the cohort, roughly five DR-DQ haplotypes were treated as single units for association and clustering. Among a few hundred genotyped donors of the cohort, an average of 235,054 unique TCR beta nucleotide sequences were sequenced per donor, around a sixth of them non-productive.

The library was obtained by the immunoSEQ multiplex PCR assay. A mixture of 60 forward primers for TCR Vbeta segments and 13 reverse primers for TCR Jbeta segments was used in the multiplex PCR. The CDR3 region of rearranged TCR beta genes was amplified from genomic DNA by a multiplex PCR assay. Amplified TCR beta libraries were sequenced as 87-base-pair reads on the Illumina HiSeq System. Per the original workflow: A later analysis counted about 80 million unique TCR beta chains across the 550 to 800 repertoires, and around 12 million of these chains were shared by at least two donors. Raw reads were error-corrected and collapsed into unique sequences by a nearest-neighbor algorithm in which closely related sequences were merged to remove PCR and sequencing errors. V, D and J gene segments were assigned by aligning CDR3 sequences to IMGT reference sequences. For a sequence to be retained, a match of at least six nucleotides was required to both a V gene segment and a J gene segment. A rearrangement counted as productive if the CDR3 had no stop codons and remained in frame with V and J, and every other rearrangement counted as non-productive. CDR3 was defined by IMGT convention, running from the second conserved V-encoded cysteine to the conserved J-encoded phenylalanine. The earlier analysis of a few hundred of the donors excluded sequences that lacked an unambiguous match to a single V gene segment. An earlier analysis of fewer than 750 of the donors called V segments functional above 56.7% productive rearrangements and segregating when the between-donor standard deviation exceeded 5%. To diagnose cytomegalovirus status from the catalog of TCR beta chain sequences, a statistical classification framework was built. V and J gene assignment, in a later analysis, came from comparing TCR nucleotide sequences with IMGT/GENE-DB human TR gene sequences. The TCRdist pipeline was used in a later analysis to assign CDR3 sequences and most-parsimonious VDJ recombination scenarios. In a later analysis, every TCR beta chain was defined by the combination of its CDR3 amino acid sequence and its V-gene family, and reads without a unique V-gene family were dropped. A later analysis removed roughly 590 highly shared, low-generation-probability nucleotide sequences to deal with suspected cross-contamination and a sequencing artifact. For each public chain, a later analysis derived a clonal expansion index from normalized ranks of inferred template counts within each repertoire. Generation probabilities in a later analysis came from a VDJ recombination model fitted to out-of-frame rearrangements, and those results were checked against IGoR. A later analysis scored TCR-TCR, TCR-HLA and TCR-CMV co-occurrence with hypergeometric tests, applying a repertoire-size bias correction to TCR pairs. A later analysis estimated false discovery rates by permuting HLA or CMV assignments 20 times. In a later analysis, co-occurring TCRs were grouped using DBSCAN, with TCRdist sequence similarity added in when clustering inside HLA-allele-positive subsets. Repertoires with fewer than 30,000 or more than 120,000 public chains, plus five repertoires with anomalous nucleotide sharing, were excluded from co-occurrence clustering. The table was pulled from immuneACCESS by TCRdb, which kept in-frame rearrangements only. Such tables lose some clones; where checked, under half of the loss comes from unresolved V genes, and the rest has no known cause. V and J calls and clone size are copied from that table; D and trimming were computed from the DNA. This sample gives 200,000 or so clones in total; about 81% of them show up just once. The biggest ten clones account for 6.5% of the sample.

Overall study results and their limits: Some IMGT-functional V segments, including TRBV6-2 and TRBV6-3, could not be distinguished by the 87-base-pair reads and were therefore excluded. In both the original and validation cohorts, the classifier was reported to diagnose cytomegalovirus status with high specificity and sensitivity. In an earlier analysis of some 640 of the donors, most TCR beta V segments were observed in productive rearrangements about 87% or about 30% of the time, broadly matching IMGT annotations. A later analysis associated 17,000 or so TCR beta sequences with specific HLA alleles at a false discovery rate of 0.05. A group of highly shared sequence variants was considered likely to be a technical artifact of the sequencing pipeline. It was suggested by the authors that the approach could potentially be generalized to other disease states and immunological phenotypes. Presence/absence analyses assumed roughly uniform sequencing depth across donors, an assumption that may not hold. In a later analysis, HLA-associated TCR beta chains showed more clonal expansion and lower generation probabilities than non-associated chains that were equally common. Most TCR sequences were observed very rarely across donors, whereas some public TCRs were present in many individuals. When HLA alleles, especially DR and DQ, strongly co-occurred, attributing TCR associations to individual alleles was difficult. In a later analysis, TCR association rates were found to vary across HLA loci, with the most associated TCRs seen for DRB1 alleles and the fewest for HLA-C alleles. Correlated functional status among segregating V segments might be attributable to linkage disequilibrium, but an unknown experimental factor could not be ruled out. The cohort was sequenced for TCR beta chains only, and without alpha or paired-chain data the features that could be detected were limited. A total of fewer than 200 TCR beta chains were listed by the study as associated with cytomegalovirus. Three of the identified cytomegalovirus-associated TCR beta chains were confirmed in vitro to be specific for cytomegalovirus antigens. In a later analysis, several top co-occurrence clusters were reported to appear linked to parvovirus B19, influenza, CMV and Epstein-Barr virus. A later analysis found that most CMV-associated TCR beta chains appeared HLA-restricted, with HLA associations seemingly driven largely by CMV exposure. A further reported finding was that TCR beta sequences accurately predicted the HLA-A and HLA-B alleles for most subjects in the first cohort. V-gene and J-gene trimming of TCR beta chains was associated with a missense DCLRE1C variant in a later genetic analysis, and the association was replicated in an independent cohort. Because HLA typing was unavailable for some donors at each locus, only the typed subset was used in association tests. Immune exposure information for the cohort was limited to CMV serostatus. The earlier analysis of nearly 600 of the donors excluded roughly 17 rarely observed V segments, including chromosome 9 orphons, because counts were too low. In a later genetic analysis, fewer N-insertions in productive TCRs were reported among donors in an Asian-associated ancestry cluster than the approximately 670-donor mean.

The material sequenced was PBMCs. The clonotype comes from a woman in her fifties or sixties in good health and CMV-seropositive. The sequence is built from TRBV7-7 and TRBJ2-5, with 9 bases aligning to TRBD2. The CDR3 amino acid sequence is: CASSSLGKVGTSSETQYF. The sequence in DNA is TGTGCTAGCAGCTCCCTAGGCAAAGTCGGGACTAGCAGCGAGACCCAGTACTTC. The entire variable domain, with the stretches around the CDR3 drawn from the reference TRBV7-7 and TRBJ2-5 proteins, is GAGVSQSPRYKVTKRGQDVTLRCDPISSHATLYWYQQALGQGPEFLTYFNYEAQPDKSGLPSDRFSAERPEGSISTLTIQRTEQRDSAMYRCASSSLGKVGTSSETQYFGPGTRLLVL.